This is a list of T cell receptor beta chains from one sample in a study of blood T cell repertoires in COVID-19. Method: immunoSEQ multiplex PCR; TCRdb's copy keeps in-frame clones and lacks some. Among about 120,000 clones listed, approximately 87% were seen once. Sample: peripheral blood. The origin of the receptors is a woman aged 50 to 65 with acute or convalescent COVID-19. Both conserved end residues are part of each CDR3. D genes are given only for firm matches. Clone size is given for some rows only: seen once, a few or many times, or a class if the clone is expanded.

V	size	J	D	DNA	CDR3
TRBV19	-	TRBJ1-5	TRBD1	TGTGCCAGTAGTATTGGCGGAGGGACAGCCCTCTTTCGGCCCCAGCATTTT	CASSIGGGTALFRPQHF
TRBV30	-	TRBJ2-7	-	TGTGCCTGGAGTGTACTCTACGAGCAGTACTTC	CAWSVLYEQYF
TRBV19	-	TRBJ2-1	TRBD2	TGTGCCAGTAGTGGACTAGCGGGAGGGGTTAGGGAGCAGTTCTTC	CASSGLAGGVREQFF
TRBV5-1	-	TRBJ2-1	TRBD2	TGCGCCAGCAGCTTGGCCACAACTAGCGGGAATTACAATGAGCAGTTCTTC	CASSLATTSGNYNEQFF
TRBV7-9	-	TRBJ1-4	TRBD1	TGTGCCAGCAGTGACCGGGACAGGGGGCGGGATGAAAAACTGTTTTTT	CASSDRDRGRDEKLFF
TRBV10-3	-	TRBJ1-4	TRBD1	TGTGCCATCAGTGAAGATTTGGGGACAGGGGTAGAAAAACTGTTTTTT	CAISEDLGTGVEKLFF
TRBV7-8	few	TRBJ1-2	TRBD1	TGTGCCAGCAGCCCGACAGGGAACTATGGCTACACCTTC	CASSPTGNYGYTF
TRBV7-2	-	TRBJ1-4	TRBD1	TGTGCCAGCAGCTACGGGACAGGGGAAAAACTGTTTTTT	CASSYGTGEKLFF
TRBV3-1/TRBV3-2	-	TRBJ2-3	TRBD2	TGTGCCAGCAGCCTCGGGACTAGCGGAAGCACAGATACGCAGTATTTT	CASSLGTSGSTDTQYF
TRBV27	-	TRBJ1-2	TRBD1	TGTGCCAGCAGTTCATGGTTTCGCGGGGACAGACCTTATGGCTACACCTTC	CASSSWFRGDRPYGYTF
TRBV10-3	once	TRBJ1-2	-	TGTGCCATCAGTGAGTCGGGCAGCCAGAATGGCAATGGCTACACCTTC	CAISESGSQNGNGYTF
TRBV2	-	TRBJ2-7	TRBD2	TGTGCCAGCAAGAGGCGGGAGAGTGGCGAGCAGTACTTC	CASKRRESGEQYF
TRBV30	-	TRBJ1-1	-	TGTGCCTGGAGTGGAGACACTGAAGCTTTCTTT	CAWSGDTEAFF
TRBV19	-	TRBJ1-2	-	TGTGCCAGCACATGGAGAGGCAGGGGCAGTGGCTACACCTTC	CASTWRGRGSGYTF
TRBV7-2	-	TRBJ2-5	-	TGTGCCAGCAGCTTGGCGGCCAAAGAGACCCAGTACTTC	CASSLAAKETQYF
TRBV5-5	-	TRBJ1-5	TRBD1	TGTGCCAGCAGAACCGGGACAGGGGTCGGTCAGCCCCAGCATTTT	CASRTGTGVGQPQHF